Listed below are T cell receptor beta chains from one sample, sequenced in a study of cytotoxic CD8 clonotypes in ibrutinib-treated CLL. The method was immunoSEQ multiplex PCR; TCRdb's version includes in-frame clones alone and lacks a portion of them. The table includes about 130,000 clones, around 80% detected once. Sequenced here: PBMCs, sampled after 24 months of ibrutinib treatment. Receptors were obtained from a human donor with chronic lymphocytic leukemia. Each CDR3 is given with its conserved first and last residue. D genes are given only for firm matches. Where a row states a size, it is once, few, many or the class of an expanded clone; other rows omit it.

>.|TRBJ2-5|TRBD1|TRBV25-1
CASSGNRGAQETQYF
TGTGCCAGCAGTGGAAACAGGGGGGCCCAAGAGACCCAGTACTTC
>.|TRBJ2-3|.|TRBV25-1
CASSRGGELTDTQYF
TGTGCCAGCTCGCGAGGGGGTGAACTCACAGATACGCAGTATTTT
>.|TRBJ2-1|.|TRBV18
CASSPGPIEQFF
TGTGCCAGCTCACCAGGCCCCATTGAGCAGTTCTTC
>few|TRBJ1-3|.|TRBV6-5
CASSTGGSGNTIYF
TGTGCCAGCAGCACGGGGGGCTCTGGAAACACCATATATTTT
>.|TRBJ1-1|.|TRBV9
CASSVVRGREGDEAFF
TGTGCCAGCAGCGTAGTGAGGGGCCGCGAGGGGGATGAAGCTTTCTTT
>.|TRBJ2-7|.|TRBV19
CASSPTGLNYEQYF
TGTGCCAGTAGTCCTACAGGGTTAAACTACGAGCAGTACTTC
>.|TRBJ1-3|TRBD1|TRBV6-6
CASRPGQSGNTIYF
TGTGCCAGCAGGCCGGGACAGTCTGGAAACACCATATATTTT
>once|TRBJ1-5|.|TRBV15
CATSRDGGAGNQPQHF
TGTGCCACCAGCAGAGATGGGGGGGCCGGCAATCAGCCCCAGCATTTT
>.|TRBJ1-2|.|TRBV27
CASSPSRGHWGYTF
TGTGCCAGCAGTCCATCCCGGGGACACTGGGGCTACACCTTC
>.|TRBJ2-7|.|TRBV5-4
CASSLRQGNEQYF
TGTGCCAGCAGCTTGCGGCAGGGAAACGAGCAGTACTTC
>.|TRBJ1-3|.|TRBV30
CAWTLQGMSSRTIYF
TGTGCCTGGACACTACAGGGAATGAGTTCGCGCACCATATATTTT
>.|TRBJ2-2|.|TRBV7-2
CASSLVSRGTGELFF
TGTGCCAGCAGCTTAGTGTCCCGGGGCACCGGGGAGCTGTTTTTT
>.|TRBJ2-7|TRBD1|TRBV7-8
CASSLGTELSYEQYF
TGTGCCAGCAGCTTGGGGACAGAGTTATCCTACGAGCAGTACTTC
>few|TRBJ1-5|.|TRBV2
CASTQGRGQPQHF
TGTGCCAGTACACAGGGTAGGGGTCAGCCCCAGCATTTT